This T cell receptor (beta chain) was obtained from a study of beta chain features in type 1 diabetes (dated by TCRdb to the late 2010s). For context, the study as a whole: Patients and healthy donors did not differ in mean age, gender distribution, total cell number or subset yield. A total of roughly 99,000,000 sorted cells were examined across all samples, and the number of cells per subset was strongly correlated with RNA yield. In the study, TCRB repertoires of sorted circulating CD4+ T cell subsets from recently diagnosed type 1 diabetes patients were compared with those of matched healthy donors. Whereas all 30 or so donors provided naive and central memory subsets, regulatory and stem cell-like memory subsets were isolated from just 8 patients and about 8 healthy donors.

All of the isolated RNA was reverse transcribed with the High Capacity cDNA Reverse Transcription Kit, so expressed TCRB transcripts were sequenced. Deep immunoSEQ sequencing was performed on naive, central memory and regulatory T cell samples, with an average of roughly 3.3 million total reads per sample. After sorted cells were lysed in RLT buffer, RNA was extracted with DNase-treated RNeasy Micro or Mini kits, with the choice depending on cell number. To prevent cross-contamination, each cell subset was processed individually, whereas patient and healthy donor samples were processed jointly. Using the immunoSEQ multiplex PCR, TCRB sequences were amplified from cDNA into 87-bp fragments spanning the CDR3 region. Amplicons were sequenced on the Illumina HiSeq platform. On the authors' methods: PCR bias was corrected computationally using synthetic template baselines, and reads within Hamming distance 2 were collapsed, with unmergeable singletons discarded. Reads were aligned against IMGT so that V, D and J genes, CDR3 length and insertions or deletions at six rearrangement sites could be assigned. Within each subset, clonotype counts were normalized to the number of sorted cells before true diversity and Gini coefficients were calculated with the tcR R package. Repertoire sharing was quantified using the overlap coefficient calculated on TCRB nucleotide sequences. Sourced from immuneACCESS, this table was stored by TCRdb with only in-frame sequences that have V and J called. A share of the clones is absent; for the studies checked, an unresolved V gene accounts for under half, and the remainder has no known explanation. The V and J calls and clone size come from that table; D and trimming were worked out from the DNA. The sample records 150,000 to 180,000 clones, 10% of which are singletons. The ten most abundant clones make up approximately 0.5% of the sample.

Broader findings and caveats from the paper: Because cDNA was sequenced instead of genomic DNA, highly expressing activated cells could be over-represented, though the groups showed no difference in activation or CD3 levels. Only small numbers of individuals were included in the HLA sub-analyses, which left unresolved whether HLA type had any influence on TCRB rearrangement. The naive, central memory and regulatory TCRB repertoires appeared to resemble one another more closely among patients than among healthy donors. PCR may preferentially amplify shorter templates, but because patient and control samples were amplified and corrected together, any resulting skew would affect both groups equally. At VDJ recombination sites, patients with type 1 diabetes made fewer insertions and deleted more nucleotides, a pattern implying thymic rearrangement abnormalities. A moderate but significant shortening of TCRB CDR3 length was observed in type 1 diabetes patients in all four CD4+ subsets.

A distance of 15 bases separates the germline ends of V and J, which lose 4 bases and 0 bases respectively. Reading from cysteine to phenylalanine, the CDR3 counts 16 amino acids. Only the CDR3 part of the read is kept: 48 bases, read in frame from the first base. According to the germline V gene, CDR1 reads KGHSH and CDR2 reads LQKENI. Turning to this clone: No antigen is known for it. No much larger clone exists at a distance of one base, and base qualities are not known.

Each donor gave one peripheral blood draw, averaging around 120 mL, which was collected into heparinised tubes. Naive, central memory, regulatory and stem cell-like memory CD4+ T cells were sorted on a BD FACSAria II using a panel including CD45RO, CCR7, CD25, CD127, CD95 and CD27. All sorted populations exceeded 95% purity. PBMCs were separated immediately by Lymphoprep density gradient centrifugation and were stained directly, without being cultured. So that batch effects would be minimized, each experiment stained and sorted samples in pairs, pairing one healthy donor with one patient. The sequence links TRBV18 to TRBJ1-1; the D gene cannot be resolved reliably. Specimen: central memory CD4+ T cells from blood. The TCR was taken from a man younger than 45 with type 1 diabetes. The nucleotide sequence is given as TGTGCCAGCTCACTCTCAGGCCCACAGCTGAACACTGAAGCTTTCTTT. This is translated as CASSLSGPQLNTEAFF.